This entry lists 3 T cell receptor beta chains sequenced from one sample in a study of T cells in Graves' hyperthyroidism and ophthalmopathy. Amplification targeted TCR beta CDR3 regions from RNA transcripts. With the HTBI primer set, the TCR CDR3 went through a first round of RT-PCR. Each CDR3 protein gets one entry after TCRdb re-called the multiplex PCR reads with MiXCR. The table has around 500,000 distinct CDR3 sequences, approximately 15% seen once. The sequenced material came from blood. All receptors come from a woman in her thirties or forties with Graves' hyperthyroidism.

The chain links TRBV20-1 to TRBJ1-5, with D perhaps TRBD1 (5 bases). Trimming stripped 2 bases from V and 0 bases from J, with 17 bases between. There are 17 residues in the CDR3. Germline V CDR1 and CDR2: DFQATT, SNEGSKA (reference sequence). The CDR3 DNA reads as TGCAGTGCTAGACAGCCAATAGGGACGGATAGCAATCAGCCCCAGCATTTT. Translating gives CSARQPIGTDSNQPQHF.

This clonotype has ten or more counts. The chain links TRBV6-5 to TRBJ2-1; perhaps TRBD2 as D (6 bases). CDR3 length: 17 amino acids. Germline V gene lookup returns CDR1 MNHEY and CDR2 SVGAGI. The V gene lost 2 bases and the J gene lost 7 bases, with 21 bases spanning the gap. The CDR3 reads CASSYNGFRRDGNEQFF. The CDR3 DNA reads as TGTGCCAGCAGTTACAACGGGTTTCGGAGGGATGGGAATGAGCAGTTCTTC.

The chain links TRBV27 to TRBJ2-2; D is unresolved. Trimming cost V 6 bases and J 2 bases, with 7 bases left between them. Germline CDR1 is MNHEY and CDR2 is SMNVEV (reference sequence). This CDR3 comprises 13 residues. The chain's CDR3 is CASRDHNTGELFF. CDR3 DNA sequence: TGTGCCAGCAGAGACCATAACACCGGGGAGCTGTTTTTT.